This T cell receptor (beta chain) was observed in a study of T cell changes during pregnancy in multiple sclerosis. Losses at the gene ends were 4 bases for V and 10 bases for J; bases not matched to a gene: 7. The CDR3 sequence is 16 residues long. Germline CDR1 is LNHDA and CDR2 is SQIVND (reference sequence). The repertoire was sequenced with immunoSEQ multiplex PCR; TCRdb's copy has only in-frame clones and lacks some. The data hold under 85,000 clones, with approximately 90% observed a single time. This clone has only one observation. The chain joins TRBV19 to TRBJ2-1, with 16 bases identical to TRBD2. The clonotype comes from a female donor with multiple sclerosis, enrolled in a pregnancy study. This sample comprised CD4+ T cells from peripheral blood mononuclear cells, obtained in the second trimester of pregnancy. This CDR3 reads CASSRGTSGRGREQFF. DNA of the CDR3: TGTGCCAGTAGTAGAGGGACTAGCGGGAGGGGTAGGGAGCAGTTCTTC.